Sequencing of this TCR beta chain was carried out in a study of CXCR3-negative and CXCR3-positive naive CD8 T cells. The authors made the TRB cDNA libraries by 5' RACE using UMI labels. No DNA is given; TCRdb re-called the 5' RACE reads and lists each CDR3 protein once. Seen in this sample are about 130,000 distinct CDR3 sequences; the ten most common clones hold 0.5% to 0.7%. Concerning this clonotype: No antigen is known for it.

Study-wide results and caveats: Researchers report that CXCR3-positive naive cells carry more hydrophobic TRB CDR3s than CXCR3-negative naive cells.

The length of the CDR3 is 13 residues. Per the germline V gene, CDR1 is SGHKS and CDR2 is YYEKEE (reference sequence). The chain joins TRBV5-5 to TRBJ2-1. Material for sequencing was naive CXCR3+ CD8+ T cells from blood. Subset noted: CD45RO-CCR7+CD27+CD95- naive CD8+ T cells expressing CXCR3 (TNR3+). This clonotype originated in a human donor in good health. Some clones in this sample may be carry-over from other donors' samples. CDR3 in amino acids: CASSLDVYNEQFF.